The clone carrying this TCR beta chain was counted once. The antigen is unknown. The data originate from a study of CD8+CD57+ T cells in acquired aplastic anemia. Study as a whole: DNA per sorted CD4+ or CD8+ sample ranged 0.2 to 27.4 ug, averaging 3.2 ug.

From germline, CDR1 is SNHLY and CDR2 FYNNEI. The CDR3 has 14 amino acids. Germline trimming cut 6 bases from V and 6 bases from J; bases unmatched to any gene: 4. Genomic DNA, serving as template, underwent TCR beta VDJ and CDR3 profiling. TCRdb used MiXCR to reprocess the reads, holding one entry per CDR3 protein. Altogether 200,000 or so distinct CDR3 sequences are present, about 64% being singletons, with the ten largest covering about half. The study, taken as a whole, reports: Some 30 shared CD8+ CDR3s appeared highly expressed within patients' immunodominant clones. CD8+ Simpson's diversity did not differ significantly between patients and controls.

Source material: sorted CD4+, CD8+, or CD8+CD57+ T cells (not recorded which) from PBMCs. The chain is built from TRBV2 and TRBJ1-5; 11 nucleotides line up with TRBD1. The receptor comes from a human donor with severe aplastic anemia or a healthy control (not recorded which). CDR3 in amino acids: CASRGTGGTQPQHF. Here the CDR3 DNA reads TGTGCCAGCAGGGGGACAGGGGGTACTCAGCCCCAGCATTTT.